What follows describes a single T cell receptor (beta chain). The data originate from a study of T cells in tuberculosis. The CDR3 runs 13 residues. Germline V lookup: CDR1 LNHDA, CDR2 SQIVND (reference sequence). V lost 9 bases, J lost 0 bases, and 9 bases lay in between. After thawing and overnight rest, PBMC were stained with GMM-loaded CD1B tetramer, viability dye and anti-CD3 for sorting. CD1B tetramers were loaded with Rhodococcus equi-derived C32 glucose monomycolate. From each donor, around 100,000 tetramer-negative cells were sorted. Chain pairing is unknown; alpha and beta were sequenced separately. The repertoire was sequenced with immunoSEQ multiplex PCR; TCRdb's copy has only in-frame clones and lacks some. The sample lists some 90,000 clones; approximately 91% were seen once.

The chain joins TRBV19 to TRBJ1-5, with a tentative D call TRBD1 (6 bases). This receptor was identified in an adult woman with latent tuberculosis. The sample consisted of CD1b-GMM tetramer-negative cells sorted from PBMCs. As DNA, the CDR3 is TGTGCCAGCACAGGGTATAGCAATCAGCCCCAGCATTTT. Protein sequence: CASTGYSNQPQHF. The full variable domain, with the rest looked up from reference TRBV19 and TRBJ1-5, is DGGITQSPKYLFRKEGQNVTLSCEQNLNHDAMYWYRQDPGQGLRLIYYSQIVNDFQKGDIAEGYSVSREKKESFPLTVTSAQKNPTAFYLCASTGYSNQPQHFGDGTRLSIL.